These 23 T cell receptor beta chains came from one sample sequenced in a study of regulatory T cells in long-lasting Graves disease. HTBI primers from iRepertoire and Arm-PCR of CDR3 regions yielded the TCR beta libraries. TCRdb re-called the multiplex PCR reads through MiXCR, storing one row per CDR3 protein. The repertoire includes under 500,000 distinct CDR3 sequences, around 21% of them detected once, and over 7.5% sits in the top ten. Regarding time point: persistent/refractory GD, antithyroid drugs over 5 years with positive TRAb. PBMC-extracted RNA yielded the TCR library. The sequences come from peripheral blood mononuclear cells (PBMCs), collected when the disease was refractory, from a patient treated with antithyroid drugs. The receptors originated from a female donor with Graves disease.

J is TRBJ2-7 and V is TRBV7-3, with 9 bases fitting TRBD2. V was pared by 0 bases and J by 3 bases, with 6 bases of the junction left unmatched. The CDR3 extends over 16 amino acids. Germline loops: CDR1 SGHTA, CDR2 FQGTGA. The CDR3 DNA sequence: TGTGCCAGCAGCTTAACGGCGCGGGAGGGAATCTACGAGCAGTACTTC. It yields the protein CASSLTAREGIYEQYF.

This clonotype was counted between two and nine times. This chain links TRBV7-8 with TRBJ2-3, with unresolved D. Trimming took off 5 bases at V and 2 bases at J, with 17 bases between the two ends. The germline V gene has CDR1 SGHVS and CDR2 FQNEAQ. The CDR3 consists of 16 residues. The CDR3 DNA follows: TGTGCCAGCAGCCCGACCTGGCGGATACTCACAGATACGCAGTATTTT. Translation gives CASSPTWRILTDTQYF.

This clonotype was recorded many times. This rearrangement joins TRBV29-1 to TRBJ1-2, with a weak D call TRBD1 (6 bases). CDR3 size: 15 residues. Germline CDR1 reads SQVTM; CDR2 reads ANQGSEA. V was trimmed by 6 bases and J by 0 bases, leaving 17 bases between them. The CDR3 nucleotides are TGCAGCGTCTTGGGGCAGGGGAACGCTAACTATGGCTACACCTTC. It encodes CSVLGQGNANYGYTF.

The CDR3 spells CASSADLLAVQFF. The CDR3 region has the DNA TGTGCCAGCAGTGCCGACCTACTAGCGGTACAGTTCTTC. The chain is built from TRBV6-4 and TRBJ2-5; TRBD2 matches 8 bases. The J call could be wrong; TRBJ2-1 is a better fit for the DNA end. The CDR3 length is 13 residues. Germline-derived CDR1 and CDR2 are MRHNA and SNTAGT.

V and J are TRBV27 and TRBJ1-6; TRBD1 is a possible D gene (5 bases). Germline lookup yields CDR1 MNHEY and CDR2 SMNVEV (reference sequence). The CDR3 spans 15 residues. Trimming cost V 6 bases and J 9 bases, with 18 bases left between them. The CDR3 region is CASSDYSGGVSPLHF. The CDR3 nucleotides are TGTGCCAGCAGCGATTATTCGGGGGGTGTTTCACCCCTCCACTTT.

The chain joins TRBV20-1 to TRBJ2-7, with 8 bases fitting TRBD1. CDR1 and CDR2 (germline): DFQATT, SNEGSKA (reference sequence). There are 12 residues in the CDR3. Losses at the gene ends were 1 base for V and 5 bases for J; bases not matched to a gene: 1. The CDR3 region has the DNA TGCAGTGCTAGAGGCAGGGGGCACGAGCAGTACTTC. Residues: CSARGRGHEQYF.

This chain links TRBV19 with TRBJ2-5; D may be TRBD2 (5 bases). Germline V CDR1 and CDR2: LNHDA, SQIVND (reference sequence). The V and J ends lost 6 bases and 7 bases respectively, with 18 bases between them. There are 14 residues in the CDR3. The CDR3 DNA follows: TGTGCCAGTAGCACTTCAGGATCCGGAGGGACCCAGTACTTC. The encoded protein is CASSTSGSGGTQYF.

The chain is built from TRBV25-1 and TRBJ2-2; TRBD2 matches 11 bases. The CDR3 covers 17 residues. Germline V gives CDR1 MGHDK, CDR2 SYGVNS. J gave up 6 bases and V 1 base, and 7 bases lay outside the gene matches. CDR3 sequence (DNA): TGTGCCAGCAGTGAATTCACCCGGACTAGCGGGCCCGGGGAGCTGTTTTTT. Amino acid sequence: CASSEFTRTSGPGELFF.

This clonotype was recorded at least ten times. The rearrangement uses TRBV6-1 and TRBJ1-4; weak D call: TRBD1 (5 bases). Germline CDR1 is MNHNS and CDR2 is SASEGT. The CDR3 contains 13 residues. Trimming cost V 9 bases and J 2 bases, with 10 bases left between them. CDR3 DNA: TGTGCCAGTCGGGGACGCACTAATGAAAAACTGTTTTTT. As protein: CASRGRTNEKLFF.

This clonotype was seen a few times. The V gene is TRBV5-6, the J gene TRBJ1-1; no reliable D call. This CDR3 has 13 amino acids. The V end lost 0 bases, the J end lost 5 bases, and 8 bases lay between the germline ends. Germline CDR1 reads SGHDT; CDR2 reads YYEEEE. CDR3 amino acids: CASSLDIATEAFF. CDR3 in DNA: TGTGCCAGCAGCTTGGACATCGCGACTGAAGCTTTCTTT.

This clonotype was counted between two and nine times. CDR3 sequence: CASSLPPTGTRLGIQYF. In nucleotides, the CDR3 is TGTGCCAGCAGCTTACCGCCTACCGGGACTAGGCTGGGCATTCAGTACTTC. This rearrangement joins TRBV7-2 to TRBJ2-4, with 8 bases fitting TRBD2. After removal of 2 bases from V and 9 bases from J, the junction contained 15 bases not matched to a gene. CDR1 and CDR2 from the germline V gene are SGHTA and FQGNSA. The CDR3 spans 17 residues.

This clonotype has just a few counts. The chain uses TRBV3-1 and TRBJ1-2; a weak D match, TRBD1 (5 bases). The V gene lost 4 bases and the J gene lost 8 bases, with 17 bases spanning the gap. Germline lookup yields CDR1 LGHDT and CDR2 YNNKEL (reference sequence). The CDR3 sequence is 14 residues long. In DNA form, the CDR3 reads TGTGCCAGCAGCCGGCTCCAGGGTGGCGGCGGCTACACCTTC. Residues: CASSRLQGGGGYTF.

At least ten counts were recorded for this clonotype. The V and J genes are TRBV6-1 and TRBJ1-1; D is possibly TRBD1 (6 bases). Germline CDR1 MNHNS, CDR2 SASEGT. V lost 7 bases and J 2 bases, leaving 17 bases between the germline ends. This CDR3 is 15 amino acids long. The DNA for the CDR3 is TGTGCCAGCAACAAAGGGGGGGTGATCAACACTGAAGCTTTCTTT. Residues: CASNKGGVINTEAFF.

This clonotype has just a few counts. The chain joins TRBV6-2 or TRBV6-3 to TRBJ2-7, with D possibly called TRBD1 or TRBD2 (5 bases each). The CDR3 totals 13 residues. V shed 1 base and J shed 5 bases, with 9 bases lying between them. From germline, CDR1 is MNHEY and CDR2 SVGEGT. The CDR3 reads CASSYLGENEQYF. The DNA of the CDR3 is TGTGCCAGCAGTTACTTAGGGGAGAACGAGCAGTACTTC.

This chain connects TRBV27 to TRBJ2-1; D ambiguous. Germline-derived CDR1 and CDR2 are MNHEY and SMNVEV (reference sequence). The CDR3 covers 14 residues. V was pared by 0 bases and J by 7 bases, with 10 bases between. CDR3 amino acids: CASSLSYYRNEQFF. In DNA form, the CDR3 reads TGTGCCAGCAGTTTATCCTATTACCGGAATGAGCAGTTCTTC.

This clonotype appeared many times. The chain uses TRBV10-3 and TRBJ2-7; D uncertain. Per the germline V gene, CDR1 is ENHRY and CDR2 is SYGVKD. The CDR3 totals 13 residues. V lost 2 bases to trimming and J lost 5 bases, with 10 bases between them. In DNA form, the CDR3 reads TGTGCCATCAGTGAGGAACTCGCCAACGAGCAGTACTTC. Translating gives CAISEELANEQYF.

The rearrangement links TRBV20-1 to TRBJ2-7, with 10 positions matching TRBD1. The CDR3 length is 14 residues. With 5 bases clipped from V and 5 bases from J, the junction kept 9 bases outside the gene matches. Germline V gives CDR1 DFQATT, CDR2 SNEGSKA (reference sequence). CDR3 sequence (DNA): TGCAGTGCTGGAATAGACAGGGGGCGCGACGAGCAGTACTTC. Amino acids: CSAGIDRGRDEQYF.

CDR3 coding DNA: TGTGCCAGCAGTCGGGACCTGGGCTATGGCTACACCTTC. It yields the protein CASSRDLGYGYTF. The V call is TRBV6-2 or TRBV6-3, the J call TRBJ1-2; perhaps TRBD1 as D (5 bases). Germline V CDR1 and CDR2: MNHEY, SVGEGT. Trimming removed 5 bases at V and 4 bases at J, with 11 bases between. The CDR3 is made up of 13 amino acids.

The CDR3 nucleotides read TGTGCCAGTAGTATGATGGGACAGGTTAACTATGGCTACACCTTC. Translating it yields CASSMMGQVNYGYTF. This sequence joins TRBV19 and TRBJ1-2, with 8 nucleotides matching TRBD1. The CDR3 runs 15 residues. Trimming took 3 bases from V and 1 from J; bases not matched to a gene: 4. CDR1 is LNHDA and CDR2 is SQIVND in the germline V gene (reference sequence).

This clonotype has ten or more counts. The J gene is TRBJ1-5, the V gene TRBV12-3 or TRBV12-4, with unresolved D. Trimming shortened V by 6 bases and J by 2 bases, and 8 bases separated the two germline ends. The CDR3 consists of 13 residues. Here the CDR3 reads CASRWGRNQPQHF. Here the CDR3 DNA reads TGTGCCAGCAGGTGGGGTCGCAATCAGCCCCAGCATTTT.

This clonotype was detected many times. The chain couples TRBV27 to TRBJ2-7; 8 positions match TRBD1. Germline lookup yields CDR1 MNHEY and CDR2 SMNVEV (reference sequence). The trim removed 8 bases at V and 3 bases at J, leaving 6 bases unmatched. The CDR3 loop spans 13 amino acids. CDR3 amino acids: CASGWTGHYEQYF. The CDR3 DNA reads as TGTGCCAGCGGATGGACAGGGCACTACGAGCAGTACTTC.

This clonotype has ten or more counts. J is TRBJ2-5 and V is TRBV11-2, with TRBD1 identical over 7 bases. Losses at the gene ends were 4 bases for V and 2 bases for J; bases not matched to a gene: 7. Germline V gene sequence: CDR1 SGHAT, CDR2 FQNNGV. The CDR3 extends over 15 amino acids. CDR3 nucleotides: TGTGCCAGCAGCTCCGGACAGGCGATTCAAGAGACCCAGTACTTC. Translation: CASSSGQAIQETQYF.

This clonotype was counted many times. V is TRBV7-3 and J is TRBJ2-7; maybe TRBD1 (6 bases). Germline CDR1 reads SGHTA; CDR2 reads FQGTGA. The CDR3 consists of 16 residues. V was clipped by 4 bases and J by 2 bases, with 18 bases between them. The CDR3 DNA reads as TGTGCCAGCAGCTACCGCCGGGACATCCAAGCCTACGAGCAGTACTTC. It is translated as CASSYRRDIQAYEQYF.